These T cell receptor beta chains were read from a single sample in a study of Ad26.COV2.S vaccination and SARS-CoV-2 variants. Using immunoSEQ multiplex PCR, the repertoire was profiled, and TCRdb retains in-frame clones only, with some absent. Seen here are about 350,000 clones, about 89% observed once, and the top ten hold approximately 4.5%. This sample comprised peripheral blood, obtained in a trial of Ad26.COV2.S vaccine versus placebo. Receptors originate from a person between 18 and 60 years old who received the Ad26.COV2.S COVID-19 vaccine or a placebo. Each CDR3 is given with its conserved first and last residue. D genes are given only for firm matches. For some rows the clone size is stated as once, few or many, or as a class when expanded; others skip it.

V	size	length	D	J	CDR3	DNA
TRBV29-1	once	15	NA	TRBJ2-1	CSVVWGDSSYNEQFF	TGCAGCGTTGTTTGGGGGGACAGCTCCTACAATGAGCAGTTCTTC
TRBV12-5	NA	16	NA	TRBJ2-2	CASGTPGTRYTGELFF	TGTGCTAGTGGTACCCCCGGGACGAGGTACACCGGGGAGCTGTTTTTT
TRBV12-3/TRBV12-4	NA	13	TRBD1	TRBJ2-7	CASRQDRGYEQYF	TGTGCCAGCAGGCAAGACAGGGGTTACGAGCAGTACTTC
TRBV19	NA	13	NA	TRBJ2-3	CASSIRRADTQYF	TGTGCCAGTAGTATAAGAAGGGCAGATACGCAGTATTTT
TRBV7-6	NA	15	NA	TRBJ2-5	CASSVGIGFQETQYF	TGTGCCAGCAGCGTCGGTATTGGTTTCCAAGAGACCCAGTACTTC
TRBV10-3	NA	15	NA	TRBJ1-1	CAIRDQTWMNTEAFF	TGTGCCATCAGAGACCAAACGTGGATGAACACTGAAGCTTTCTTT
TRBV28	NA	13	NA	TRBJ1-2	CASSLTGPYGYTF	TGTGCCAGCAGTTTAACAGGTCCCTATGGCTACACCTTC
TRBV28	NA	17	NA	TRBJ1-2	CASSFPIDLAPGYGYTF	TGTGCCAGCAGTTTCCCCATAGACTTGGCCCCGGGTTATGGCTACACCTTC
TRBV28	NA	14	NA	TRBJ1-1	CASSLGRLNTEAFF	TGTGCCAGCAGTTTAGGTAGATTGAACACTGAAGCTTTCTTT
TRBV5-6	NA	13	NA	TRBJ1-1	CASSLGGNTEAFF	TGTGCCAGCAGCTTGGGTGGTAACACTGAAGCTTTCTTT
TRBV14	NA	16	NA	TRBJ2-1	CASSQDWRSSYNEQFF	TGTGCCAGCAGCCAAGATTGGCGGAGCTCCTACAATGAGCAGTTCTTC
TRBV5-5	NA	14	TRBD1	TRBJ1-4	CASRTDRGNEKLFF	TGTGCCAGCAGGACGGACAGGGGCAATGAAAAACTGTTTTTT
TRBV4-2	NA	16	NA	TRBJ2-6	CASSRNSGAGANVLTF	TGTGCCAGCAGCCGTAACTCAGGGGCTGGGGCCAACGTCCTGACTTTC
TRBV21-1	NA	14	NA	TRBJ1-1	CASSKLGLASVAFF	TGTGCCAGCAGCAAACTAGGTTTGGCCTCCGTGGCTTTCTTT
TRBV28	NA	12	TRBD1	TRBJ1-2	CASSEQGNGYTF	TGTGCCAGCAGTGAACAGGGGAACGGCTACACCTTC
TRBV28	NA	19	NA	TRBJ2-3	CASSFPLHLRAVGADTQYF	TGTGCCAGCAGTTTTCCTTTGCATCTAAGGGCGGTAGGGGCAGATACGCAGTATTTT
TRBV5-5	NA	17	TRBD1	TRBJ1-1	CASSLRGDRRLNTEAFF	TGTGCCAGCAGCTTGCGAGGGGACAGGAGGCTGAACACTGAAGCTTTCTTT
TRBV19	NA	17	NA	TRBJ2-6	CASSIGNRLSGANVLTF	TGTGCCAGTAGTATAGGGAACAGACTCTCTGGGGCCAACGTCCTGACTTTC
TRBV5-1	NA	15	NA	TRBJ1-3	CASSLSGGSGNTIYF	TGCGCCAGCAGCTTGAGCGGGGGCTCTGGAAACACCATATATTTT
TRBV5-4	NA	16	NA	TRBJ2-3	CASSFEWGTRTDTQYF	TGTGCCAGCAGCTTTGAGTGGGGCACCCGCACAGATACGCAGTATTTT
TRBV29-1	once	14	NA	TRBJ1-1	CSVPFGGSGTEAFF	TGCAGCGTCCCATTTGGGGGATCAGGCACTGAAGCTTTCTTT
TRBV15	NA	17	TRBD2	TRBJ2-1	CATSRDVLLAGHNEQFF	TGTGCCACCAGCAGAGATGTCTTACTAGCGGGCCACAATGAGCAGTTCTTC
TRBV6-6	NA	15	TRBD1	TRBJ1-1	CASSQQGSRVAEAFF	TGTGCCAGCAGTCAACAGGGGAGCCGAGTCGCTGAAGCTTTCTTT
TRBV13	NA	18	NA	TRBJ1-2	CASSLNRGRGTSNYGYTF	TGTGCCAGCAGCTTAAATCGGGGCCGGGGGACCTCTAACTATGGCTACACCTTC
TRBV5-1	once	13	NA	TRBJ1-2	CASSFEGHYGYTF	TGCGCCAGCAGCTTTGAGGGTCACTATGGCTACACCTTC
TRBV6-5	NA	15	NA	TRBJ2-4	CASSSRLDGKNIQYF	TGTGCCAGCAGTTCCCGATTAGACGGGAAAAACATTCAGTACTTC
TRBV2	NA	12	NA	TRBJ2-7	CASSEVSYEQYF	TGTGCCAGCAGTGAAGTCTCCTACGAGCAGTACTTC
TRBV5-1	NA	13	NA	TRBJ1-2	CASSPGQTDRYTF	TGCGCCAGCAGCCCCGGCCAGACAGATCGCTACACCTTC
TRBV7-9	NA	19	TRBD1	TRBJ2-7	CASSLGLVPGQTLSYEQYF	TGTGCCAGCAGCTTAGGACTGGTACCGGGACAGACCCTCTCCTACGAGCAGTACTTC
TRBV5-5	NA	14	NA	TRBJ2-3	CASSPALATDTQYF	TGTGCCAGCAGCCCTGCTCTCGCAACAGATACGCAGTATTTT
TRBV28	NA	13	NA	TRBJ1-2	CASSPASAGGYTF	TGTGCCAGCAGTCCTGCCTCGGCAGGTGGCTACACCTTC
TRBV4-1	NA	16	NA	TRBJ2-2	CASSQGKFANTGELFF	TGCGCCAGCAGCCAAGGCAAGTTCGCGAACACCGGGGAGCTGTTTTTT